The clone carrying this T cell receptor beta chain was recorded at least ten times. The antigen remains undetermined. This entry is derived from a study of T cells after yellow fever vaccination. TCRdb re-called the 5' RACE reads with MiXCR, one entry per CDR3 protein. The sample contains about 99,000 distinct CDR3 sequences, under 6.5% of which appear only once. Study-level results: A secondary response was less intense yet reached its peak sooner, at day 5 versus 15.

The sequencing used CD8+ T cells sorted from PBMCs, collected 10 days after the yellow fever booster vaccination. The receptor comes from a man in his late teens or twenties who received the YFV17D yellow fever vaccine.

The CDR3 loop reads CASSLVISTDTQYF. The CDR3 DNA reads as TGTGCCAGCAGCTTAGTGATTAGCACAGATACGCAGTATTTT. The chain joins TRBV7-9 to TRBJ2-3; D unclear. CDR1 SEHNR and CDR2 FQNEAQ come from the germline V gene (reference sequence). The length of the CDR3 is 14 residues. With 1 base removed from V and 0 bases from J, the gap between germline ends came to 5 bases.